Here is one TCR beta chain with its context. Its antigen is unknown. Base-call qualities are not available, and no considerably larger clone is one nucleotide away. This specimen belongs to a study of blood T cells in healthy people across ages (dated by TCRdb to the mid-2010s). Context from the whole study: In model experiments, roughly one uniquely barcoded TCR beta cDNA molecule per two T cells was captured by template switching. To track age-related changes in TCR beta repertoire diversity, the study relied on deep sequencing normalized with unique cDNA molecular identifiers. The donors were split into four age groups: young (average about 16 years), middle-aged (over 35), aged (62) and long-lived (approximately 89). To avoid experimental bias, donors of different ages were randomly spread across the sequencing lanes. Two additional independent replicas of 1 million unique cDNA reads from the same blood draw were analyzed for two donors (one aged 18 to 30 and one aged 80 or older). The research as a whole found: The percentage of naive T cells measured by flow cytometry correlated strongly with observed TCR beta diversity. Estimates of total diversity based on one million sequenced T cells were considered lower bounds and underestimates. Because profiling used bulk unsorted PBMCs, naive and antigen-experienced compartments could not be compared conclusively. As age increased, observed TCR beta diversity per million T cells dropped in a roughly linear way, and a significant reduction was already evident by age about 40. The long-lived group showed more naive CD4+ T cells, fewer expanded clones and increased TCR diversity than the aged group, suggesting age selection. Because donor CMV infection status was unknown, age-related changes in expanded clonotypes were potentially confounded.

Between the V and J ends, shortened by 5 bases and 3 bases respectively, the junction contains 15 bases. The CDR3 runs 15 amino acids, cysteine and phenylalanine included. The DNA shown is the 45-base CDR3, in frame from base 1. Libraries were made using 5' RACE. These reads were obtained on an Illumina HiSeq 2500. A second PCR of roughly 7 to 12 cycles was performed with a sample-barcoded 5' primer and a J-beta primer mix. Each TCR beta cDNA molecule received a unique molecular identifier from a template-switch 5' adaptor carrying 12 random nucleotides. Each sample yielded at least 3 million CDR3-containing paired-end reads. All of the RNA was converted into first-strand cDNA using the Mint cDNA synthesis kit, with a TRBC-specific oligonucleotide serving as the primer. Following uracil-DNA glycosylase treatment, all cDNA underwent a first 18-cycle PCR with the universal primers M1SS and BC2_uni_R. As for the authors' bioinformatics: Each sample was normalized by randomly selecting 1 million high-quality reads, each carrying a distinct molecular identifier. Instead of being binned into consensus sequences, reads that shared molecular identifiers were thrown out. MiTCR, set to a Q25 quality threshold and the strictest error-elimination algorithm, was used for CDR3 identification, clonotype clustering and error correction. A nonparametric unseen species model with Euler transformation was used to estimate a lower bound on total TCR beta diversity. TCRdb passed the public sequencing reads through fastp at Q25 and MiXCR, retaining productive beta sequences. Rows with one shared CDR3 protein collapse into an entry with the most common genes and DNA. The V and J calls follow TCRdb's processing rather than the paper's. This sample gives some 690,000 distinct CDR3 sequences in total; 22% of them show up just once. Under 25% of the sample is in the top ten clones.

The roughly 38 donors, aged about 6 to 90 years, were systemically healthy Caucasian individuals from Russia. Each donor gave around 9 milliliters of peripheral blood, collected into EDTA-treated Vacutainer tubes. Ficoll-Paque density-gradient centrifugation was used to isolate PBMCs, with at least 6.5 million per sample. Trizol reagent was used to extract total RNA from PBMCs, with at least 6 micrograms per sample. For every donor, an aliquot of PBMCs went through flow cytometry to measure the percentages of naive CD45RAhigh/CD27high T cells. The clonotype comes from a man between 70 and 80 years old in good health. The V and J segments used are TRBV12-3 or TRBV12-4 and TRBJ2-3; the D gene is unclear. Sequencing was performed on blood. The base sequence is TGTGCCAGCAGTCAAAGGAGCGTGAGTACAGATACGCAGTATTTT. This yields the protein CASSQRSVSTDTQYF.